The clone carrying this T cell receptor beta chain was counted only a few times. Profiled with immunoSEQ multiplex PCR; TCRdb holds only in-frame clones, not every one. The repertoire includes more than 20,000 clones, about three quarters of them detected once, and roughly a fifth sits in the top ten. The entry originates in a study of ipilimumab plus nivolumab after autologous stem cell transplantation. On the study more broadly: Typical patient got 5 or 6 ipilimumab doses and about eight nivolumab doses (median). The DLBCL group included primary refractory and relapsed cases.

Trimming at V came to 1 base and at J to 3 bases, leaving 6 bases not matched to a gene. Germline assignment: CDR1 MGHDK and CDR2 SYGVNS. The CDR3 is 16 residues long. Patients got ipilimumab 1 mg/kg beginning 14 to 28 days post-transplant. Patients got 3 mg/kg IV nivolumab weeks 1, 4, 7, 10, then biweekly through week 26. V and J are TRBV25-1 and TRBJ2-3; 8 positions match TRBD2. Sequenced material: PBMCs, taken in a trial of ipilimumab plus nivolumab as post-transplant consolidation. The sequence was obtained from a male donor with diffuse large B-cell lymphoma. CDR3: CASSEFGGLATDTQYF. As DNA, the CDR3 is TGTGCCAGCAGTGAATTCGGAGGACTAGCTACAGATACGCAGTATTTT. Full variable domain (outside the CDR3, taken from reference TRBV25-1 and TRBJ2-3): EADIYQTPRYLVIGTGKKITLECSQTMGHDKMYWYQQDPGMELHLIHYSYGVNSTEKGDLSSESTVSRIRTEHFPLTLESARPSHTSQYLCASSEFGGLATDTQYFGPGTRLTVL.